These T cell receptor beta chains were read from a single sample in a study of T cell repertoires in cytomegalovirus infection. TCRdb itself ran the reads through MiXCR, one entry per CDR3 protein. The table lists 200,000 or so distinct CDR3 sequences, 25% to 30% of them singletons. The sample was PBMCs. The source of these receptors is a human donor in good health (CMV status not recorded). Some clones in this sample may be carry-over from other donors' samples. Both conserved end residues are part of each CDR3. Fields, in order: clone size, D gene, V gene, J gene, CDR3 length, CDR3 protein, CDR3 DNA. The D gene is left open where the match is weak. Clone size, where shown, is once, few, many, or a class for clones that have expanded.

>many|TRBD2|TRBV7-2|TRBJ2-7|15
CASSLSAGGGYEQYF
TGTGCCAGCAGCCTCTCGGCGGGGGGCGGCTACGAGCAGTACTTC
>.|TRBD1|TRBV5-6|TRBJ2-4|16
CASSLGPRGAKNIQYF
TGTGCCAGCAGCTTGGGCCCCAGGGGGGCCAAAAACATTCAGTACTTC
>.|.|TRBV6-1|TRBJ1-2|13
CAISGSTNYGYTF
TGTGCCATCAGCGGTAGCACTAACTATGGCTACACCTTC
>few|.|TRBV30|TRBJ2-5|14
CAWNSARGQETQYF
TGTGCCTGGAATTCCGCCAGGGGCCAAGAGACCCAGTACTTC
>few|.|TRBV6-2/TRBV6-3|TRBJ1-6|17
CASSPGPSSSYNSPLHF
TGTGCCAGCAGTCCCGGACCCTCGAGCTCCTATAATTCACCCCTCCACTTT
>once|.|TRBV27|TRBJ1-6|13
CASSLSGGSPLHF
TGTGCCAGCAGTTTATCAGGCGGTTCACCCCTCCACTTT
>.|TRBD1|TRBV29-1|TRBJ1-2|11
CSAGQGGFYTF
TGCAGCGCCGGACAGGGAGGCTTCTACACCTTC
>few|TRBD1|TRBV5-1|TRBJ1-1|15
CASSPPQGQAAEAFF
TGCGCCAGCAGCCCACCACAGGGGCAGGCGGCTGAAGCTTTCTTT
>.|.|TRBV27|TRBJ1-6|15
CASRGGAARNSPLHF
TGTGCCAGCAGAGGGGGGGCTGCGCGTAATTCACCCCTCCACTTT
>.|.|TRBV4-2|TRBJ1-1|16
CASTMTFRGGNTEAFF
TGTGCCAGCACCATGACATTCCGGGGAGGGAACACTGAAGCTTTCTTT
>.|.|TRBV2|TRBJ1-5|14
CASSTSLGNQPQHF
TGTGCCAGCAGTACCTCCCTTGGCAATCAGCCCCAGCATTTT
>.|.|TRBV19|TRBJ2-2|12
CASTHYGGELFF
TGTGCCAGTACCCATTATGGCGGGGAGCTGTTTTTT
>few|.|TRBV6-5|TRBJ2-7|13
CASSSLSSYEQYF
TGTGCCAGCAGTTCTTTGAGCTCCTACGAGCAGTACTTC
>few|TRBD1|TRBV6-2/TRBV6-3|TRBJ2-2|16
CASSYATGWNTGELFF
TGTGCCAGCAGTTACGCGACAGGGTGGAACACCGGGGAGCTGTTTTTT
>.|.|TRBV7-6|TRBJ2-7|16
CASSPQWKGRSYEQYF
TGTGCCAGCAGCCCACAGTGGAAGGGCAGGTCCTACGAGCAGTACTTC
>.|TRBD2|TRBV7-6|TRBJ2-7|15
CASRSGAGTSYEQYF
TGTGCCAGCAGGAGCGGGGCGGGGACCTCCTACGAGCAGTACTTC
>many|TRBD2|TRBV7-2|TRBJ2-3|16
CASSLASGGTTDTQYF
TGTGCCAGCAGCTTAGCTAGCGGGGGGACCACAGATACGCAGTATTTT
>few|.|TRBV11-2|TRBJ2-3|16
CASSSRGGGATDTQYF
TGTGCCAGCAGCTCTCGGGGAGGGGGGGCCACAGATACGCAGTATTTT
>.|TRBD2|TRBV6-5|TRBJ2-1|16
CASRRGLAGGEGEQFF
TGTGCCAGCAGGCGGGGACTAGCGGGGGGGGAAGGTGAGCAGTTCTTC
>.|TRBD1|TRBV5-6|TRBJ1-5|14
CASSTGTGAYDQHF
TGTGCCAGCAGTACCGGGACAGGGGCCTACGACCAGCATTTT
>many|.|TRBV7-2|TRBJ1-2|16
CASSLAPGARGYGYTF
TGTGCCAGCAGCTTAGCCCCCGGGGCCAGGGGCTATGGCTACACCTTC
>.|.|TRBV11-2|TRBJ2-7|13
CASSSLEVHEQYF
TGTGCCAGCAGCTCCCTAGAGGTCCACGAGCAGTACTTC
>few|.|TRBV6-2/TRBV6-3|TRBJ2-2|13
CASSYSRTGELFF
TGTGCCAGCAGTTACTCGAGAACGGGGGAGCTGTTTTTT
>.|.|TRBV20-1|TRBJ2-5|12
CSARDTGETQYF
TGCAGTGCTAGAGATACAGGAGAGACCCAGTACTTC
>.|TRBD1|TRBV19|TRBJ1-5|17
CASSFRSGQPKLAPQHF
TGTGCCAGTAGTTTCCGTTCGGGACAGCCGAAGTTGGCGCCCCAGCATTTT
>.|.|TRBV2|TRBJ1-1|15
CARSDTGVGRNDAFF
TGTGCCAGGAGTGATACCGGGGTAGGGCGCAATGATGCTTTCTTT
>many|.|TRBV7-2|TRBJ1-1|12
CASSPMNTEAFF
TGTGCCAGCAGCCCGATGAACACTGAAGCTTTCTTT
>few|TRBD1|TRBV7-2|TRBJ1-4|15
CASNLGTGEGEKLFF
TGTGCCAGCAACTTAGGGACAGGGGAAGGTGAAAAACTGTTTTTT
>.|.|TRBV29-1|TRBJ2-5|12
CSVGRGEETQYF
TGCAGCGTTGGTCGCGGGGAAGAGACCCAGTACTTC
>many|TRBD1|TRBV7-3|TRBJ1-2|17
CASSTTRRGTGPYGYTF
TGTGCCAGCAGCACGACACGCCGGGGGACAGGGCCCTATGGCTACACCTTC
>.|.|TRBV30|TRBJ1-1|13
CAWSVRLNTEAFF
TGTGCCTGGAGTGTGCGCCTGAACACTGAAGCTTTCTTT
>few|.|TRBV18|TRBJ1-1|14
CASSEGSLDTEAFF
TGTGCCAGCTCAGAGGGGTCATTGGACACTGAAGCTTTCTTT
>.|.|TRBV2|TRBJ2-7|12
CASSVESYEQYF
TGTGCCAGCAGTGTTGAATCCTACGAGCAGTACTTC
>few|TRBD2|TRBV15|TRBJ2-5|15
CATSRDLGGRETQYF
TGTGCCACCAGCAGAGATCTGGGAGGGAGAGAGACCCAGTACTTC
>.|TRBD2|TRBV27|TRBJ2-1|14
CASKTLAGGDEQFF
TGTGCCAGCAAGACCCTAGCGGGGGGAGATGAGCAGTTCTTC
>once|TRBD2|TRBV4-1|TRBJ2-1|16
CASSPLPGGAYNEQFF
TGCGCCAGCAGCCCTCTTCCGGGGGGGGCCTACAATGAGCAGTTCTTC
>few|.|TRBV2|TRBJ1-6|14
CASSGRAGDSPLHF
TGTGCCAGCAGTGGTAGGGCAGGGGATTCACCCCTCCACTTT
>.|.|TRBV6-1|TRBJ1-1|13
CASSQDPNTEAFF
TGTGCCAGCAGTCAGGACCCCAACACTGAAGCTTTCTTT
>few|.|TRBV7-2|TRBJ2-3|14
CASSGGAETDTQYF
TGTGCCAGCAGTGGGGGGGCAGAAACAGATACGCAGTATTTT
>.|TRBD2|TRBV2|TRBJ2-5|15
CASRDGTSGEETQYF
TGTGCCAGCAGGGACGGGACTAGCGGGGAAGAGACCCAGTACTTC
>.|TRBD1|TRBV7-3|TRBJ2-1|16
CASSLAGTGGFNEQFF
TGTGCCAGCAGCTTAGCCGGGACAGGGGGTTTCAATGAGCAGTTCTTC
>few|.|TRBV10-3|TRBJ1-5|13
CAISEVINQPQHF
TGTGCCATCAGTGAAGTCATAAATCAGCCCCAGCATTTT
>.|.|TRBV7-2|TRBJ1-2|15
CASSLASWQGHGYTF
TGTGCCAGCAGCTTAGCGTCCTGGCAGGGGCATGGCTACACCTTC